These 2 T cell receptor beta chains originate from one sample sequenced in a study of cytomegalovirus exposure and HLA in healthy donors. 60 Vbeta and 13 Jbeta primers were used in PCR. Clones were read by immunoSEQ multiplex PCR, and TCRdb kept only the in-frame ones, dropping some. Of around 200,000 clones listed, roughly 79% are singletons. Sequencing used PBMCs. The receptors were gathered from a male donor in good health and CMV-seronegative.

This chain connects TRBV19 to TRBJ2-7; a weak D match, TRBD1 (7 bases). The CDR3 runs to 15 residues. In germline, CDR1 is LNHDA, CDR2 SQIVND (reference sequence). Between the trimmed V and J ends, which lost 6 bases and 2 bases, there was a span of 17 bases. The CDR3 reads CASRRDSAPTYEQYF. Here the CDR3 DNA reads TGTGCCAGTAGGCGGGACAGCGCCCCTACCTACGAGCAGTACTTC. Combining the CDR3 with reference TRBV19 and TRBJ2-7 gives the whole variable domain DGGITQSPKYLFRKEGQNVTLSCEQNLNHDAMYWYRQDPGQGLRLIYYSQIVNDFQKGDIAEGYSVSREKKESFPLTVTSAQKNPTAFYLCASRRDSAPTYEQYFGPGTRLTVT.

This clone was counted only a few times. This chain connects TRBV7-8 to TRBJ1-5, with D uncertain. The CDR3 totals 14 residues. V lost 4 bases, J lost 0 bases, and 7 bases lay in between. Looked up from germline, CDR1 is SGHVS and CDR2 is FQNEAQ. For the CDR3, the DNA is TGTGCCAGCAGCTCGGTAAATAGCAATCAGCCCCAGCATTTT. It translates to CASSSVNSNQPQHF.